The source of this TCR beta chain is a study of blood T cell repertoires in COVID-19. Clones were read by immunoSEQ multiplex PCR, and TCRdb kept only the in-frame ones, dropping some. The sample consists of 150,000 to 200,000 clones, more than 60% of them appearing once. Input material: peripheral blood. The receptor was isolated from a man aged 50 or older who had recovered from COVID-19.

The CDR3 spells CASSLYRQGKPYEQYF. As DNA, the CDR3 is TGCGCCAGCAGCTTGTATCGACAGGGGAAACCCTACGAGCAGTACTTC. The chain has TRBV5-1 and TRBJ2-7, with TRBD1 matching over 8 bases. Per germline, CDR1 SGHRS and CDR2 YFSETQ. The J segment lost 2 bases and the V segment lost 1 base, leaving 8 bases of the junction unmatched. The CDR3 runs 16 residues.